The clone carrying this T cell receptor (beta chain) was found once. Its antigen is not identified. These data come from a study of shared clonotypes between healthy human individuals. Points from the study as a whole: Against clonotypes common to all four donors, non-shared ones had lower generation probabilities. Naive CD4 clonotypes overlapped across several donors at approximately 5%. Naive subsets tended to show greater estimated richness than memory subsets.

The method was immunoSEQ multiplex PCR; TCRdb's version includes in-frame clones alone and lacks a portion of them. This table has roughly 2.5 million clones, 85% to 95% appearing once. From germline, CDR1 is WSHSY and CDR2 SAAADI. Trimming took off 9 bases at V and 8 bases at J, with 13 bases between the two ends. The CDR3 contains 11 residues. V and J are TRBV10-2 and TRBJ1-2; D is perhaps TRBD1 (5 bases). The TCR sequence derives from a young man in good health. Specimen: naive CD4+ T cells sorted from blood. The subset: CD45RA+ positively selected. CDR3 amino acids: CASWDRGGYTF. The CDR3 DNA sequence: TGCGCCAGTTGGGACCGGGGGGGCTACACCTTC.